This T cell receptor (beta chain) was identified in a study of blood T cell repertoires in COVID-19. Overall study context: In each case, the material was cDNA or gDNA derived from T cells, B-cell-depleted T cells, or PBMCs.

Profiling relied on immunoSEQ multiplex PCR, and the TCRdb table lists in-frame clones only, not all of them. The sample lists fewer than 500,000 clones, about nine tenths seen once, with 0.65% to 0.9% in the top ten. Germline V gene lookup returns CDR1 GTSNPN and CDR2 SVGIG (reference sequence). The trim removed 3 bases at V and 1 base at J, leaving 4 bases unmatched. The CDR3 runs to 14 residues. The sequencing input was PBMCs or T cells enriched from blood (not recorded which). V and J are TRBV30 and TRBJ1-1, with 8 nucleotides matching TRBD1. This sequence originates from a woman aged 18-29 years who had recovered from COVID-19. The CDR3 here is CAWSPGTGNTEAFF. CDR3 sequence (DNA): TGTGCCTGGAGCCCGGGGACAGGGAACACTGAAGCTTTCTTT.